This TCR beta chain emerged from a study of molecular identifiers for immune sequencing clone quantification. Findings and limits, study-wide: The study found clones above 20 RNA copies held over 98% of effector molecules and under 1% in naive cells.

This clonotype showed up just a few times. The antigen remains undetermined. In TCRdb, the PCR reads were re-called with MiXCR into one record per CDR3 protein. The table records about half a million distinct CDR3 sequences, roughly 25% of them present only once. CD8+CD4-CCR7+CD45RA+ cells were sorted as naive CD8 T cells. Germline-derived CDR1 and CDR2 are MNHEY and SVGAGI. The CDR3 runs to 14 residues. Between the trimmed V and J ends, which lost 2 bases and 6 bases, there was a span of 10 bases. The chain is built from TRBV6-5 and TRBJ2-2, with D uncertain. The sequence was collected from a human donor in good health. Some libraries in this study had Jurkat cell RNA spiked in. The sequenced material came from naive CD8+ T cells from blood, with Jurkat cell RNA spiked in. The subset here: FACS-sorted CD8+CD4-CCR7+CD45RA+ naive T cells. The CDR3 DNA reads as TGTGCCAGCAGTTACGGGCAGATCCCCGGGGAGCTGTTTTTT. As protein: CASSYGQIPGELFF.